Presented here are 4 T cell receptor beta chains from one specimen sequenced in a study of T-cell memory formation after mild COVID-19. TCRdb reanalysed the 5' RACE reads using MiXCR and keeps one entry per CDR3 protein. The data show about 190,000 distinct CDR3 sequences, around 25% seen once. The sequenced sample was PBMCs or a T cell subset sorted from them (not recorded which). These receptors were taken from an adult woman who had mild COVID-19 (a few samples of this study predate the infection). Cell type and time point are not known.

The chain links TRBV12-3 or TRBV12-4 to TRBJ2-1; D tentatively reads TRBD1 or TRBD2 (6 bases each). The CDR3 is made up of 13 amino acids. Trimming left V 7 bases short and J 4 bases short, with 11 bases between. The CDR3 DNA follows: TGTGCCAGCACAAGGGGGGCTTACAATGAGCAGTTCTTC. Protein sequence: CASTRGAYNEQFF.

This chain joins TRBV11-2 and TRBJ2-3; TRBD1 matches 7 bases. The length of the CDR3 is 16 residues. The junction had 8 bases not matched to a gene; V was cut back by 5 bases and J by 0 bases. Germline assignment: CDR1 SGHAT and CDR2 FQNNGV. CDR3 nucleotides: TGTGCCAGCAGCCGAGGGGACAGCCTGAGCACAGATACGCAGTATTTT. Translating gives CASSRGDSLSTDTQYF.

The CDR3 protein is CASSLIGTSGSNEQFF. CDR3 nucleotides: TGTGCCAGCAGCTTAATTGGGACTAGCGGCTCGAATGAGCAGTTCTTC. V and J are TRBV7-9 and TRBJ2-1; 11 nucleotides line up with TRBD2. There are 16 residues in the CDR3. CDR1 is SEHNR and CDR2 is FQNEAQ in the germline V gene (reference sequence). The trim removed 2 bases at V and 7 bases at J, leaving 7 bases unmatched. Together with reference TRBV7-9 and TRBJ2-1, the CDR3 gives the full variable domain: DTGVSQNPRHKITKRGQNVTFRCDPISEHNRLYWYRQTLGQGPEFLTYFQNEAQLEKSRLLSDRFSAERPKGSFSTLEIQRTEQGDSAMYLCASSLIGTSGSNEQFFGPGTRLTVL.

This clonotype was detected once. The genes are TRBV20-1 and TRBJ1-1, with D possibly matching TRBD1 (5 bases). V shed 3 bases and J shed 3 bases, with 14 bases lying between them. The germline gives CDR1 DFQATT, CDR2 SNEGSKA (reference sequence). The CDR3 has 14 amino acids. This chain's CDR3 is CSASKGFVDTEAFF. The CDR3 DNA reads as TGCAGTGCTAGTAAGGGGTTCGTCGACACTGAAGCTTTCTTT.